This T cell receptor beta chain was recovered during a study of control samples from healthy donors and cancer patients. Germline values: CDR1 MDHEN, CDR2 SYDVKM. Trimming pared 4 bases from V and 4 bases from J, leaving 7 bases between. This CDR3 contains 12 residues. Method: immunoSEQ multiplex PCR; TCRdb's copy keeps in-frame clones and lacks some. This table holds some 99,000 clones, roughly nine tenths found once. Input material: blood. The TCR sequence derives from a human donor in good health. The donor label of this sample is uncertain. This sequence joins TRBV28 and TRBJ1-2; no reliable D call. In DNA, the CDR3 is TGTGCCAGCAGTTCCGGACCCTATGGCTACACCTTC. Translating gives CASSSGPYGYTF.